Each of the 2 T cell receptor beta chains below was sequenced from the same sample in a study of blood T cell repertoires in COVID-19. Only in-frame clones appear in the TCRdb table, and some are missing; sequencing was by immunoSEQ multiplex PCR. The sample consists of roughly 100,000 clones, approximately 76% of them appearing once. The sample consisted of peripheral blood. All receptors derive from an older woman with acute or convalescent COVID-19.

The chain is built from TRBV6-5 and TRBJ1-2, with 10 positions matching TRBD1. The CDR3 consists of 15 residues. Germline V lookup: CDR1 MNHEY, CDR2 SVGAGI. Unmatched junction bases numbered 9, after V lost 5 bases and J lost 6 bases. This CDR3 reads CASSRWDRGRDGYTF. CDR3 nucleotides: TGTGCCAGCAGTAGGTGGGACAGGGGTAGAGATGGCTACACCTTC.

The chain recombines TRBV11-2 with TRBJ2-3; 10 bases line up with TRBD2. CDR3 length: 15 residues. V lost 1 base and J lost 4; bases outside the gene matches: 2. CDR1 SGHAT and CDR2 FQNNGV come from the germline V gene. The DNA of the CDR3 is TGTGCCAGCAGCTTAGGGAGCGGGGGGGCAGATACGCAGTATTTT. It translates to CASSLGSGGADTQYF.